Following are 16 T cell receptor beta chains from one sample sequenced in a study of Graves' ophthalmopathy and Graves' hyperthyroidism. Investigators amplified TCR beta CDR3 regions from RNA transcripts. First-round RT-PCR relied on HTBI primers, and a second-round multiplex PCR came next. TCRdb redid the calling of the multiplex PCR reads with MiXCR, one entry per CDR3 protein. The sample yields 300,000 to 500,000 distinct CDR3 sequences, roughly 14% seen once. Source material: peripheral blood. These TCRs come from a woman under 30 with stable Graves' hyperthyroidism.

CDR3 region: CASSLSLTPATDTQYF. The CDR3 coding sequence is TGTGCCAGCAGCTTATCTCTGACACCGGCCACAGATACGCAGTATTTT. The V gene is TRBV11-2, the J gene TRBJ2-3; D is unresolved. Looked up from germline, CDR1 is SGHAT and CDR2 is FQNNGV. Trimming shortened V by 2 bases and J by 2 bases, and 14 bases separated the two germline ends. This CDR3 region has 16 residues. The whole variable domain, remainder taken from reference TRBV11-2 and TRBJ2-3, is EAGVAQSPRYKIIEKRQSVAFWCNPISGHATLYWYQQILGQGPKLLIQFQNNGVVDDSQLPKDRFSAERLKGVDSTLKIQPAKLEDSAVYLCASSLSLTPATDTQYFGPGTRLTVL.

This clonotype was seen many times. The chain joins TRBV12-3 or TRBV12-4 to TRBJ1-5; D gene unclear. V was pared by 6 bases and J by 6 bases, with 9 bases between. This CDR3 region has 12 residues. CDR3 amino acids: CASSLEIQPQHF. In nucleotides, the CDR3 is TGTGCCAGCAGCCTAGAAATTCAGCCCCAGCATTTT.

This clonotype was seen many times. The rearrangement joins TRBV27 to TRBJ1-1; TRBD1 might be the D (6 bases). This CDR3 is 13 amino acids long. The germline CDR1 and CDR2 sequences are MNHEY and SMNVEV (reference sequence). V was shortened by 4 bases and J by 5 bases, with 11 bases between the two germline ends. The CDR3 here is CASSSGQLTEAFF. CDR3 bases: TGTGCCAGCAGTTCAGGACAGCTTACTGAAGCTTTCTTT.

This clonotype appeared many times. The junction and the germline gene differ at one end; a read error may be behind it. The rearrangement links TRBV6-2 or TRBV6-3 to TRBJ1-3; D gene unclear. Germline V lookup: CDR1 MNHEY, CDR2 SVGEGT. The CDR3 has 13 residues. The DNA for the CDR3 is TGTGCCAGCAGATGGATCTCTGGAAACACCACATATTTT. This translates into CASRWISGNTTYF.

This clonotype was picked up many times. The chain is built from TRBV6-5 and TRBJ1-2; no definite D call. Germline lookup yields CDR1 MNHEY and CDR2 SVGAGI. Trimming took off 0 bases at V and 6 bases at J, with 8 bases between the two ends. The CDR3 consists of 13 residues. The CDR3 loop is CASSYSQWDGYTF. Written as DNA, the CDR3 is TGTGCCAGCAGTTACTCGCAGTGGGATGGCTACACCTTC.

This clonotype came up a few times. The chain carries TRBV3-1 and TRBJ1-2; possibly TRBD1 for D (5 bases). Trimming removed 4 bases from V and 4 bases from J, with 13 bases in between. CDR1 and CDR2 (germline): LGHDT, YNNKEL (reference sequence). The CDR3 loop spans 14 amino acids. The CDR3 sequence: CASSPGHNLYGYTF. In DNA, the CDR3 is TGTGCCAGCAGCCCTGGACACAACCTCTATGGCTACACCTTC.

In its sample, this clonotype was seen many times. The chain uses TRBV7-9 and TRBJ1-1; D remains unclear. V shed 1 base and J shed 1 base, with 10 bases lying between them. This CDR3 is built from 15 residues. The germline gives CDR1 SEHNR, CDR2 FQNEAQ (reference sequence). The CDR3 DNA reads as TGTGCCAGCAGCTTAGAACACACCAGGAACACTGAAGCTTTCTTT. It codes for CASSLEHTRNTEAFF.

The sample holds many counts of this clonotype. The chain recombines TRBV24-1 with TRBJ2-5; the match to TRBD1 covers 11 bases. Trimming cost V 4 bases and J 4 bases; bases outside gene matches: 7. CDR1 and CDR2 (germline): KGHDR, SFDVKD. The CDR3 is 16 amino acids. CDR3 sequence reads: CATSDQGQGARETQYF. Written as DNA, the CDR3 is TGTGCCACCAGTGACCAAGGACAGGGGGCTCGAGAGACCCAGTACTTC.

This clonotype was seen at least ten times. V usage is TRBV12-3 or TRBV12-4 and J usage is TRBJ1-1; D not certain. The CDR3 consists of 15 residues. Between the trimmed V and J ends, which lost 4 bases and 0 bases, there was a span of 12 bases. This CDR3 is CASSSILGVNTEAFF. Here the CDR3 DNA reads TGTGCCAGCAGTTCGATTCTGGGTGTGAACACTGAAGCTTTCTTT.

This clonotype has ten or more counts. The CDR3 sequence is CASCYLRGQPQHF. As DNA, the CDR3 is TGTGCCAGCTGTTACCTCAGGGGGCAGCCCCAGCATTTT. The chain joins TRBV12-3 or TRBV12-4 to TRBJ1-5; 7 nucleotides align to TRBD1. Losses at the gene ends were 8 bases for V and 7 bases for J; bases not matched to a gene: 8. The CDR3 covers 13 residues.

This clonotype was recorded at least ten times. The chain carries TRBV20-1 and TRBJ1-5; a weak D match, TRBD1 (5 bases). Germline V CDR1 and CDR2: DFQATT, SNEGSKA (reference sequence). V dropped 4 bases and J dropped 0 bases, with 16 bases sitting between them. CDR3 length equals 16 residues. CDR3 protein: CSAIRGASDSNQPQHF. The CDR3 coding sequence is TGCAGTGCTATCAGAGGGGCGTCCGATAGCAATCAGCCCCAGCATTTT.

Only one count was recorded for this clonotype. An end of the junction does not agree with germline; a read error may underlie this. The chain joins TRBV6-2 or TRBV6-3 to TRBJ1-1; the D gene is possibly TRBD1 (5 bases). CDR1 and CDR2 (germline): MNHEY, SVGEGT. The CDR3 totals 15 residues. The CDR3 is CASSPGLYEDTEASF. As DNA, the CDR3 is TGTGCCAGCAGTCCCGGACTCTATGAGGACACTGAAGCTTCCTTT.

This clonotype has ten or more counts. The CDR3 coding sequence is TGTGCCAGTAGTATCCTCCCCGGGACAGGACCAGGCACCACCTATGGCTACACCTTC. Translating it yields CASSILPGTGPGTTYGYTF. The rearrangement uses TRBV19 and TRBJ1-2; 8 bases are shared with TRBD1. V shed 3 bases, J shed 4 bases, and the junction held 19 bases outside the gene matches. The CDR3 loop spans 19 amino acids. Germline V gene data show CDR1 as LNHDA and CDR2 as SQIVND (reference sequence).

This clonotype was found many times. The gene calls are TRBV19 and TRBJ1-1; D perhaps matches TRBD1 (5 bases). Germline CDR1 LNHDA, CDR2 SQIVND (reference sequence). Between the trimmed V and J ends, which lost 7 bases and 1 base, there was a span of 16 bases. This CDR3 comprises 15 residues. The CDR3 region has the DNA TGTGCCAGTAAGACCCACAGCGGGGGGAACACTGAAGCTTTCTTT. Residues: CASKTHSGGNTEAFF.

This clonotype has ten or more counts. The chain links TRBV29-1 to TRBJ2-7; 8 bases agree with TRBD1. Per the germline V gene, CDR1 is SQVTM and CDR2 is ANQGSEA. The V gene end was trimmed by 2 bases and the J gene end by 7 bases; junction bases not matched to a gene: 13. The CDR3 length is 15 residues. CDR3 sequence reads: CSVEWVARGRKEQYF. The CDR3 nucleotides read TGCAGCGTTGAATGGGTGGCCAGGGGGCGGAAGGAGCAGTACTTC.

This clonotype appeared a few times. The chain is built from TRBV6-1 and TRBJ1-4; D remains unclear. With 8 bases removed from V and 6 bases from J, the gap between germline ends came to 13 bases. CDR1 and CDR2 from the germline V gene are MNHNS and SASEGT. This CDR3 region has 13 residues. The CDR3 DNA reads TGTGCCAGCGAAGAGGCGGGATATGAAAAACTGTTTTTT. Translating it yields CASEEAGYEKLFF.